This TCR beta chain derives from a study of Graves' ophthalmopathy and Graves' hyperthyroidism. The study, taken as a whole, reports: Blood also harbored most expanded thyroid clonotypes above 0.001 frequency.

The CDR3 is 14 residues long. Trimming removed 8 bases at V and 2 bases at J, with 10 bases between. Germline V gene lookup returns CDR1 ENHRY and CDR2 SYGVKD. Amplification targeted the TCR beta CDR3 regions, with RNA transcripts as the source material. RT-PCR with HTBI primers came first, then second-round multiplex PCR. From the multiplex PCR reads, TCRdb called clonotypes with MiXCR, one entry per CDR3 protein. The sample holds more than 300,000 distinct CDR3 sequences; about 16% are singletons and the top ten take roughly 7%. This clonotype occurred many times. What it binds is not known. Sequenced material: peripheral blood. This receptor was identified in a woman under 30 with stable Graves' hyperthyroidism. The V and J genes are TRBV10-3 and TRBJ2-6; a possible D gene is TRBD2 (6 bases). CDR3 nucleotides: TGTGCCATCGGAGGGGTAACTGGGGCCAACGTCCTGACTTTC. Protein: CAIGGVTGANVLTF.